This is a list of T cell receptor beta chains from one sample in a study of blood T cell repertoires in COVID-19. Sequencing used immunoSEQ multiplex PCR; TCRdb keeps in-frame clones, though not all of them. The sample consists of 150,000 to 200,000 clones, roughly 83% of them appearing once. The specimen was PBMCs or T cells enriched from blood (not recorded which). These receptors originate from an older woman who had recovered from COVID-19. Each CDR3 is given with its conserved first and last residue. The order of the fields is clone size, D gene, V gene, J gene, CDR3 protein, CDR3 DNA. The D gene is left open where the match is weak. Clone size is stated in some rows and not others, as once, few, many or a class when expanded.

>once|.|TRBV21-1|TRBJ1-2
CARLRGGCIGGYTF
TGTGCCAGGCTCAGAGGAGGTTGTATCGGTGGCTACACCTTC
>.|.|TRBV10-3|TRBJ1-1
CAISPGVSLNTEAFF
TGTGCCATCAGCCCAGGGGTGAGTCTGAACACTGAAGCTTTCTTT
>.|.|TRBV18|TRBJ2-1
CASSPQRQASYNEQFF
TGTGCCAGCTCACCTCAAAGACAGGCCTCCTACAATGAGCAGTTCTTC
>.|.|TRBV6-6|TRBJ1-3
CASSYSLDSSGNTIYF
TGTGCCAGCAGTTACTCCCTTGACAGCTCTGGAAACACCATATATTTT
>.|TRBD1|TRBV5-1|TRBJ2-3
CASSLARTGSTDTQYF
TGCGCCAGCAGCTTGGCTAGGACAGGGAGCACAGATACGCAGTATTTT
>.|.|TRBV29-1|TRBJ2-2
CSVKTVVGELFF
TGCAGCGTTAAAACAGTGGTCGGGGAGCTGTTTTTT
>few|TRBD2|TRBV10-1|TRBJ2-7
CASSLAGDLYEQYF
TGCGCCAGCAGTTTGGCGGGAGATCTGTACGAGCAGTACTTC
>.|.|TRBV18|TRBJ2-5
CASSPAGKETQYF
TGTGCCAGCTCCCCTGCCGGGAAAGAGACCCAGTACTTC
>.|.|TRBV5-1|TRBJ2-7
CASSLAGYSDEQYF
TGCGCCAGCAGCTTGGCCGGGTATTCGGACGAGCAGTACTTC
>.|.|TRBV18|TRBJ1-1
CASSRGGEITEAFF
TGTGCCAGCTCACGCGGGGGTGAAATCACTGAAGCTTTCTTT
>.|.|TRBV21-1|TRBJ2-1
CASSEQGGYNEQFF
TGTGCCAGCAGCGAACAGGGGGGCTACAATGAGCAGTTCTTC
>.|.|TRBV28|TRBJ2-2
CASRGGNTGELFF
TGTGCCAGCAGGGGGGGTAACACCGGGGAGCTGTTTTTT
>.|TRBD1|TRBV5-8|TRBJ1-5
CASSFPRTGGQPQHF
TGTGCCAGCAGCTTCCCGAGGACAGGGGGTCAGCCCCAGCATTTT
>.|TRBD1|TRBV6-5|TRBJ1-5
CASSSGQGVNQPQHF
TGTGCCAGCAGTTCGGGACAGGGGGTCAATCAGCCCCAGCATTTT
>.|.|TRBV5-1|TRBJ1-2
CASSFGKSRVGRDYTF
TGCGCCAGCAGCTTCGGCAAATCTAGGGTGGGGCGGGACTACACCTTC
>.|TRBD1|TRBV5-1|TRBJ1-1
CASRPRTGAQDTEAFF
TGCGCCAGCAGACCTAGGACAGGGGCGCAGGACACTGAAGCTTTCTTT
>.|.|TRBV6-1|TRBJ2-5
CASSEITVSSQYF
TGTGCCAGCAGTGAAATCACCGTTAGTTCCCAGTACTTC
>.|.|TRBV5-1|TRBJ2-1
CASSIGGHNEQFF
TGCGCCAGCAGCATCGGGGGGCACAATGAGCAGTTCTTC
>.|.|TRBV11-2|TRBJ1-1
CASSARTRSDEAFF
TGTGCCAGCAGCGCCCGGACTCGATCGGATGAAGCTTTCTTT
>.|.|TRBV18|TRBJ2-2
CASSANRNTGELFF
TGTGCCAGCTCAGCTAACCGGAACACCGGGGAGCTGTTTTTT
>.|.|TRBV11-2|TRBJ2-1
CASSLKTNEAEQFF
TGTGCCAGCAGCTTAAAGACCAACGAGGCCGAGCAGTTCTTC
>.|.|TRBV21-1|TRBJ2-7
CASSRDSSSYEQYF
TGTGCCAGCAGCCGGGACAGCAGCTCCTACGAGCAGTACTTC
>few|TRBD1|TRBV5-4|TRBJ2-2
CASSLPTGQGAGTGELFF
TGTGCCAGCAGCTTGCCTACCGGACAGGGGGCTGGAACCGGGGAGCTGTTTTTT
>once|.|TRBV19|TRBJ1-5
CASRLSSEQPQHF
TGTGCCAGTAGACTGTCGAGCGAACAGCCCCAGCATTTT
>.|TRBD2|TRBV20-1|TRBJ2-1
CSASSPRTSGSAEQFF
TGCAGTGCTAGTTCCCCCCGGACTAGCGGGAGTGCTGAGCAGTTCTTC
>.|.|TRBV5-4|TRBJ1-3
CASSLMGLTLPGNTIYF
TGTGCCAGCAGCTTAATGGGCTTAACCCTCCCTGGAAACACCATATATTTT
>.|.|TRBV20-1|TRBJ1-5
CSASPWGPGQPQHF
TGCAGTGCTAGTCCGTGGGGGCCGGGTCAGCCCCAGCATTTT
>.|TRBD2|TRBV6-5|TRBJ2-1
CASSRLASNEQFF
TGTGCCAGCTCGCGACTAGCGAGTAATGAGCAGTTCTTC
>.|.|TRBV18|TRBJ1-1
CASSPSGGRNTEAFF
TGTGCCAGCTCACCATCGGGGGGGCGGAACACTGAAGCTTTCTTT
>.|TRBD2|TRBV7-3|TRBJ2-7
CASSLWAGDYEQYF
TGTGCCAGCAGCCTATGGGCGGGGGACTACGAGCAGTACTTC
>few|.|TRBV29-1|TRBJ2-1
CSVRGRRTINEQFF
TGCAGCGTTCGGGGACGGAGGACTATCAATGAGCAGTTCTTC
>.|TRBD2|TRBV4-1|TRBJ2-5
CASSHRGLAGGRVRETQYF
TGCGCCAGCAGCCACCGCGGACTAGCGGGAGGGCGGGTTCGAGAGACCCAGTACTTC
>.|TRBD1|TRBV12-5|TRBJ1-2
CASGLGQGGYTF
TGTGCTAGTGGTCTAGGACAGGGTGGCTACACCTTC
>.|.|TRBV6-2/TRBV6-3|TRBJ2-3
CASSYQGSDTQYF
TGTGCCAGCAGTTACCAGGGTAGTGATACGCAGTATTTT
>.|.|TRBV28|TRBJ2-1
CASSLGAGYNEQFF
TGTGCCAGCAGTTTGGGGGCGGGCTACAATGAGCAGTTCTTC
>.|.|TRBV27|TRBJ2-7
CASSLVEAGEQYF
TGTGCCAGCAGTTTAGTAGAGGCTGGCGAGCAGTACTTC
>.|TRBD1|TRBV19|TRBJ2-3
CATRTGGTDTQYF
TGTGCCACCCGGACAGGGGGCACAGATACGCAGTATTTT
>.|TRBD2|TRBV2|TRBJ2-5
CASEGPGGVQETQYF
TGTGCCAGCGAGGGTCCGGGGGGGGTCCAAGAGACCCAGTACTTC
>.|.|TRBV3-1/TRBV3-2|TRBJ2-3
CASSHEGTDTQYF
TGTGCCAGCAGCCACGAGGGAACAGATACGCAGTATTTT
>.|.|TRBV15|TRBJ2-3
CATSRDQAGAGTDTQYF
TGTGCCACCAGCAGAGATCAGGCGGGGGCAGGCACAGATACGCAGTATTTT
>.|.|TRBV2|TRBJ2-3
CASSTTMRSTDTQYF
TGTGCCAGCAGTACCACTATGCGCAGCACAGATACGCAGTATTTT
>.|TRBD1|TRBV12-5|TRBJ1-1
CASGRTSQGAGEAFF
TGTGCTAGTGGCCGAACTTCACAGGGGGCAGGTGAAGCTTTCTTT
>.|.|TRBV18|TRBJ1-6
CASSPTEFSYNSPLHF
TGTGCCAGCTCCCCGACAGAGTTCTCCTATAATTCACCCCTCCACTTT
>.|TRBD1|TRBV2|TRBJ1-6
CATYRTGSRSPLHF
TGTGCCACCTATCGGACAGGGAGTCGGTCACCCCTCCACTTT
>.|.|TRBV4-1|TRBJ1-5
CASSQAGTRNQPQHF
TGCGCCAGCAGCCAAGCCGGGACACGGAATCAGCCCCAGCATTTT
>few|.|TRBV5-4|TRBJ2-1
CASSLTSSSYNEQFF
TGTGCCAGCAGCTTGACTTCGAGCTCCTACAATGAGCAGTTCTTC
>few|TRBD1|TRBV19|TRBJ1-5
CATQEVYRGSNQPQHF
TGTGCCACCCAAGAGGTTTACAGGGGAAGCAATCAGCCCCAGCATTTT
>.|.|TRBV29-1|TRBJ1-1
CSVVGQRRAEAFF
TGCAGCGTTGTGGGGCAACGACGGGCTGAAGCTTTCTTT
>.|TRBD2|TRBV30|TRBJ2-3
CAWTLAGFTDTQYF
TGTGCCTGGACTCTAGCGGGTTTCACAGATACGCAGTATTTT
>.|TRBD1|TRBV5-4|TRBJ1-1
CASSLEQGARQAFF
TGTGCCAGCAGCTTGGAACAGGGGGCTCGCCAAGCTTTCTTT
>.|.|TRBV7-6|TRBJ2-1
CASSLRPTGAGEQFF
TGTGCCAGCAGCTTACGGCCAACTGGGGCTGGCGAGCAGTTCTTC
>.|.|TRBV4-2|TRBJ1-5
CASSQVAGQPNQPQHF
TGTGCCAGCAGCCAAGTAGCCGGACAGCCCAATCAGCCCCAGCATTTT